This paragraph covers one T cell receptor (beta chain) sequence. Its cognate antigen is unknown. In the sorted-subset replicate PCRs, around 200 ng DNA, 30,000 or so T cell genomes, was used. Data came from immunoSEQ multiplex PCR; TCRdb stores just in-frame clones and leaves some out. The sample lists millions of clones, roughly 94% occurring once. Cells designated naive CD8 were CD45RO-negative and were positively selected for CCR7, with terminally differentiated effector memory CD45RA+ cells excluded. Healthy HIV-negative adults with no recent acute infections or vaccinations were recruited as donors. These data belong to a study of shared clonotypes between healthy human individuals. Across the study: Ranging from 18 to 49 in age, donors were a couple of women and a few men. Findings and caveats of the study: Lower generation probabilities were found for non-shared clonotypes than for those shared by all four donors.

Trimming took 0 bases from V and 3 from J, leaving 16 bases between them. Germline loops: CDR1 SGDLS, CDR2 YYNGEE. The CDR3 has 16 amino acids. The sequence was collected from a man aged 18 to 29 in good health. Sequenced input: naive CD8+ T cells sorted from blood. J is TRBJ2-7 and V is TRBV9; possibly TRBD2 for D (5 bases). The CDR3 loop reads CASSVDEGMRGYEQYF. The DNA for the CDR3 is TGTGCCAGCAGCGTAGATGAGGGTATGCGCGGCTACGAGCAGTACTTC.